Listed here are 8 T cell receptor beta chains from one sample, sequenced in a study of shared clonotypes between healthy human individuals. Terminally differentiated effector memory CD45RA+ cells were excluded by CCR7 positive selection of CD45RO-negative cells. Measured with immunoSEQ multiplex PCR; TCRdb has only the in-frame clones, and not every one. The table includes 1.5 million to 2.5 million clones, around 96% detected once. The sample taken for sequencing was naive CD8+ T cells sorted from blood. The receptors stem from a man aged 18 to 29 in good health.

Details on this clone: This specimen includes other DNA sequences encoding the same CDR3. J is TRBJ2-2 and V is TRBV2, with no clear D. In germline, CDR1 is SNHLY, CDR2 FYNNEI. The CDR3 is 12 residues long. Trimming stripped 3 bases from V and 5 bases from J, with 4 bases between. CDR3 nucleotides: TGTGCCAGCAGTGAGGGTACCGGGGAGCTGTTTTTT. It encodes CASSEGTGELFF.

The chain combines TRBV5-4 with TRBJ1-4; D gene uncertain. The CDR3 runs 13 residues. V lost 4 bases and J 8 bases, leaving 12 bases between the germline ends. Germline V lookup: CDR1 SGHNT, CDR2 YYREEE (reference sequence). In DNA form, the CDR3 reads TGTGCCAGCAGCGGTGAGGGAGAGGAAAAACTGTTTTTT. It specifies CASSGEGEEKLFF.

V gene TRBV10-3 combines with J gene TRBJ2-4, with 10 bases matching TRBD1. The CDR3 spans 14 residues. The ends lost 2 bases at V and 9 bases at J; junction bases unmatched: 4. CDR1 and CDR2 (germline): ENHRY, SYGVKD. CDR3 coding DNA: TGTGCCATCAGTGAGGCGGGACAGGGGACCATTCAGTACTTC. Translating it yields CAISEAGQGTIQYF.

The rearrangement links TRBV27 to TRBJ2-7; maybe TRBD1 (6 bases). Germline values: CDR1 MNHEY, CDR2 SMNVEV (reference sequence). The V gene lost 5 bases and the J gene lost 4 bases, with 21 bases spanning the gap. The CDR3 spans 16 residues. CDR3 loop: CASSPSSGVLGYEQYF. The CDR3 nucleotides read TGTGCCAGCAGTCCCTCCTCAGGGGTCCTTGGATACGAGCAGTACTTC.

The rearrangement links TRBV2 to TRBJ2-3; no firm D call. Per germline, CDR1 SNHLY and CDR2 FYNNEI. With 2 bases removed from V and 4 bases from J, the gap between germline ends came to 7 bases. The CDR3 length is 13 residues. The CDR3 DNA reads TGTGCCAGCAGTGAATCGGTCGCAGATACGCAGTATTTT. Its translation is CASSESVADTQYF. The complete variable domain, with remaining parts taken from reference TRBV2 and TRBJ2-3, reads EPEVTQTPSHQVTQMGQEVILRCVPISNHLYFYWYRQILGQKVEFLVSFYNNEISEKSEIFDDQFSVERPDGSNFTLKIRSTKLEDSAMYFCASSESVADTQYFGPGTRLTVL.

V usage is TRBV2 and J usage is TRBJ2-7, with 9 bases that match TRBD1. Trimming cost V 5 bases and J 5 bases; bases outside gene matches: 10. Germline CDR1 SNHLY, CDR2 FYNNEI. The CDR3 is 15 amino acids. Here the CDR3 reads CASSLPGTGRDEQYF. DNA for the CDR3: TGTGCCAGCAGTTTGCCCGGGACAGGGAGAGACGAGCAGTACTTC.

In nucleotides, the CDR3 is TGTGCCAGTAGTCAGCTACTCAATCAGCCCCAGCATTTT. This sequence encodes CASSQLLNQPQHF. The gene calls are TRBV19 and TRBJ1-5; D unclear. The CDR3 spans 13 residues. The germline V gene encodes CDR1 LNHDA and CDR2 SQIVND (reference sequence). Between the trimmed V and J ends, which lost 5 bases and 3 bases, there was a span of 8 bases.

This clone was observed once. This chain uses TRBV10-3 with TRBJ1-1; D is uncertain. Trimming removed 6 bases from V and 1 base from J, with 9 bases in between. The CDR3 totals 13 residues. Germline-derived CDR1 and CDR2 are ENHRY and SYGVKD. The CDR3 loop is CAIRSLENTEAFF. CDR3 nucleotide sequence: TGTGCCATCAGATCCCTCGAGAACACTGAAGCTTTCTTT.